Listed below are T cell receptor beta chains from one sample, sequenced in a study of a mutant IDH1 vaccine in newly diagnosed glioma. Clones were sequenced by immunoSEQ multiplex PCR, and TCRdb holds only the in-frame ones, with some missing. The sample has approximately 79,000 clones, approximately 85% seen once. Their antigens remain unidentified. Sequences were derived from PBMCs, sampled from a glioma patient whose treatment included an IDH1 peptide vaccine. All receptors come from a woman between 45 and 65 years old with glioma. CDR3s include the opening cysteine and the closing phenylalanine or tryptophan. D genes are given only for firm matches. Some rows have no size entry. The others give once, few or many, or a class for an expanded clone.

J: TRBJ2-7; size: .; D: TRBD1; V: TRBV7-9; DNA: TGTGCCAGCAGCCCTGGGACAGTACAATACGAGCAGTACTTC; CDR3: CASSPGTVQYEQYF
J: TRBJ1-2; size: .; D: .; V: TRBV9; DNA: TGTGCCAGCAGCGTAGCAAGTGGAGGCTACACCTTC; CDR3: CASSVASGGYTF
J: TRBJ2-4; size: once; D: .; V: TRBV4-1; DNA: TGCGCCAGCAGCCAAGGGGACAAAAATCTAGCCAAAAACATTCAGTACTTC; CDR3: CASSQGDKNLAKNIQYF
J: TRBJ1-5; size: .; D: TRBD1; V: TRBV30; DNA: TGTGCCTGGAGTCGGGACAGGGGGCGCGGAAATCAGCCCCAGCATTTT; CDR3: CAWSRDRGRGNQPQHF
J: TRBJ1-3; size: .; D: TRBD1; V: TRBV5-1; DNA: TGCGCCAGCAGCCGGGACAGGACGGACACCATATATTTT; CDR3: CASSRDRTDTIYF
J: TRBJ1-2; size: .; D: .; V: TRBV5-1; DNA: TGCGCCAGCAGACCCGGACCGGTGAATGTGTTGGGCTACACCTTC; CDR3: CASRPGPVNVLGYTF
J: TRBJ2-1; size: .; D: .; V: TRBV5-1; DNA: TGCGCCAGCAGCTTGAGGGTGGGACCCTACAATGAGCAGTTCTTC; CDR3: CASSLRVGPYNEQFF
J: TRBJ2-2; size: .; D: .; V: TRBV10-3; DNA: TGTGCCGCCTCCTTCCGGACCGGGGAGCTGTTTTTT; CDR3: CAASFRTGELFF
J: TRBJ2-7; size: .; D: .; V: TRBV5-8; DNA: TGTGCCAGCAGCTTGGGACGAGGACAAAGCTCCTACGAGCAGTACTTC; CDR3: CASSLGRGQSSYEQYF
J: TRBJ2-5; size: .; D: TRBD1; V: TRBV27; DNA: TGTGCCAGCAGCCCGCCCCCGGGACAGGATTTCCAAGAGACCCAGTACTTC; CDR3: CASSPPPGQDFQETQYF
J: TRBJ2-3; size: .; D: .; V: TRBV2; DNA: TGTGCCAGCAGTGAAAAGGGAGCGGAGGGATGGGGAGATACGCAGTATTTT; CDR3: CASSEKGAEGWGDTQYF
J: TRBJ2-2; size: once; D: TRBD1; V: TRBV4-1; DNA: TGCGCCAGCAGCGACAGGGGCCCGAACACCGGGGAGCTGTTTTTT; CDR3: CASSDRGPNTGELFF
J: TRBJ1-1; size: .; D: .; V: TRBV5-5; DNA: TGTGCCAGCAGCACCAGGGTTGTAGGGAACACTGAAGCTTTCTTT; CDR3: CASSTRVVGNTEAFF
J: TRBJ1-1; size: .; D: TRBD1; V: TRBV27; DNA: TGTGCCAGCAGTCCAAGGACAGGGATGAACACTGAAGCTTTCTTT; CDR3: CASSPRTGMNTEAFF
J: TRBJ2-2; size: .; D: .; V: TRBV5-1; DNA: TGCGCCAGCAGCTTCTTTAGCGCGAACACCGGGGAGCTGTTTTTT; CDR3: CASSFFSANTGELFF
J: TRBJ2-1; size: .; D: .; V: TRBV5-8; DNA: TGTGCCAGCACCAATTTAATCATCCAGCGGGTGAAGAATGAGCAGTTCTTC; CDR3: CASTNLIIQRVKNEQFF
J: TRBJ1-1; size: .; D: TRBD1; V: TRBV6-5; DNA: TGTGCCAGCAGTCAGGGGGCGCGAACTGAAGCTTTCTTT; CDR3: CASSQGARTEAFF
J: TRBJ2-3; size: .; D: TRBD2; V: TRBV11-2; DNA: TGTGCCAGCAGCCGGGGTAGCGGGAGTTCAGATACGCAGTATTTT; CDR3: CASSRGSGSSDTQYF
J: TRBJ1-4; size: .; D: TRBD1; V: TRBV28; DNA: TGTGCCAGCAGTTTGGCTGGGACAGCTAATGAAAAACTGTTTTTT; CDR3: CASSLAGTANEKLFF
J: TRBJ2-7; size: .; D: TRBD2; V: TRBV2; DNA: TGTGCCAGCAGTGCCCGGGGAGCGGGATTATACGAGCAGTACTTC; CDR3: CASSARGAGLYEQYF
J: TRBJ1-5; size: .; D: .; V: TRBV5-1; DNA: TGCGCCAGCAGCTTCGGTCCGGCAGGGGTCGGTCAGCCCCAGCATTTT; CDR3: CASSFGPAGVGQPQHF
J: TRBJ2-1; size: once; D: TRBD1; V: TRBV5-1; DNA: TGCGCCAGCAGCTCGGGACAGGGAGGCTCCTACAATGAGCAGTTCTTC; CDR3: CASSSGQGGSYNEQFF
J: TRBJ2-4; size: few; D: .; V: TRBV28; DNA: TGTGCCAGCAGTTTAGGTCAGCTCCCTAGCATTCAGTACTTC; CDR3: CASSLGQLPSIQYF
J: TRBJ2-2; size: .; D: .; V: TRBV27; DNA: TGTGCCAGCAGTTTAACGAACACCGGGGAGCTGTTTTTT; CDR3: CASSLTNTGELFF
J: TRBJ2-5; size: .; D: TRBD1; V: TRBV4-1; DNA: TGCGCCAGCAGCCACGGGACAGGGGGTGTCCAAGAGACCCAGTACTTC; CDR3: CASSHGTGGVQETQYF
J: TRBJ2-1; size: .; D: TRBD2; V: TRBV19; DNA: TGTGCCAGTAACACCCCGGGACTAGCGGGAGGGCCGGGAAATGAGCAGTTCTTC; CDR3: CASNTPGLAGGPGNEQFF
J: TRBJ2-2; size: .; D: .; V: TRBV5-1; DNA: TGCGCCAGCAGCCCGGATCCCAACACCGGGGAGCTGTTTTTT; CDR3: CASSPDPNTGELFF
J: TRBJ2-7; size: .; D: .; V: TRBV10-3; DNA: TGTGCCATCCGCCGGGCAGGAGAAGGCGAGCAGTACTTC; CDR3: CAIRRAGEGEQYF
J: TRBJ1-5; size: .; D: .; V: TRBV25-1; DNA: TGTGCCAGCACCCTATCCGGACGGAGCAATCAGCCCCAGCATTTT; CDR3: CASTLSGRSNQPQHF
J: TRBJ2-1; size: .; D: .; V: TRBV27; DNA: TGTGCCAGCAGTTTTGAAAGGGCCACTGAGCAGTTCTTC; CDR3: CASSFERATEQFF
J: TRBJ2-7; size: .; D: .; V: TRBV28; DNA: TGTGCCAGCAGTCAGCAGCAGGGACAAGGGGCCTACGAGCAGTACTTC; CDR3: CASSQQQGQGAYEQYF
J: TRBJ2-2; size: .; D: .; V: TRBV28; DNA: TGTGCCAGCAGTAGTTGGTCCTCCCTGGAATCATTCGGGGAGCTGTTTTTT; CDR3: CASSSWSSLESFGELFF
J: TRBJ2-2; size: .; D: TRBD2; V: TRBV7-9; DNA: TGTGCCAGCAGCCAGACTAGCGGGAAAACCGGGGAGCTGTTTTTT; CDR3: CASSQTSGKTGELFF
J: TRBJ2-7; size: .; D: TRBD2; V: TRBV19; DNA: TGTGCCAGTACCGGGACTAGCGGGAGGGCCCCGTCCTACGAGCAGTACTTC; CDR3: CASTGTSGRAPSYEQYF
J: TRBJ2-2; size: .; D: .; V: TRBV19; DNA: TGTGCCAGTAGTATAGGAACAGGTTCGGGCGGGGAGCTGTTTTTT; CDR3: CASSIGTGSGGELFF
J: TRBJ2-7; size: .; D: .; V: TRBV2; DNA: TGTGCCAGCAGTGAAATGCAGGGGGGTCTCTACGAGCAGTACTTC; CDR3: CASSEMQGGLYEQYF
J: TRBJ2-7; size: .; D: .; V: TRBV5-6; DNA: TGTGCCAGCAGGCTGGGGGCGGCCTACGAGCAGTACTTC; CDR3: CASRLGAAYEQYF
J: TRBJ1-1; size: .; D: .; V: TRBV18; DNA: TGTGCCAGCTCACCAGTAGGGTGGGGAAACACTGAAGCTTTCTTT; CDR3: CASSPVGWGNTEAFF
J: TRBJ2-1; size: .; D: .; V: TRBV23-1; DNA: TGCGCCAGCAGTCTAAGATATCCGGGTATGGTTTGCAATGAGCAGTTCTTC; CDR3: CASSLRYPGMVCNEQFF
J: TRBJ1-1; size: .; D: .; V: TRBV30; DNA: TGTGCCTGGAGCCCACAGGGGAACACTGAAGCTTTCTTT; CDR3: CAWSPQGNTEAFF
J: TRBJ2-7; size: .; D: .; V: TRBV30; DNA: TGTGCCTGGAGTGGGGCAGTGCAGTACTTC; CDR3: CAWSGAVQYF
J: TRBJ1-1; size: .; D: .; V: TRBV5-8; DNA: TGTGCCAGCAGCTTGGCCCAGACCGGCACTGAAGCTTTCTTT; CDR3: CASSLAQTGTEAFF
J: TRBJ2-3; size: .; D: TRBD1; V: TRBV27; DNA: TGTGCCAGCAGTCCCAAGACAGGGATACACACAGATACGCAGTATTTT; CDR3: CASSPKTGIHTDTQYF
J: TRBJ2-7; size: .; D: .; V: TRBV5-5; DNA: TGTGCCAGCAGCTTGAGCTTAAGCGGAGATTACTACGAGCAGTACTTC; CDR3: CASSLSLSGDYYEQYF
J: TRBJ2-3; size: .; D: .; V: TRBV10-3; DNA: TGTGCCATCATGTTGTCTAGCACAGATACGCAGTATTTT; CDR3: CAIMLSSTDTQYF
J: TRBJ2-7; size: .; D: TRBD1; V: TRBV10-3; DNA: TGTGCCATCAGTGCCCAGACAGGGAGCTCCTACGAGCAGTACTTC; CDR3: CAISAQTGSSYEQYF
J: TRBJ2-3; size: .; D: .; V: TRBV28; DNA: TGTGCCAGCAGTTTTCAGCGGGCGGGCACAGATACGCAGTATTTT; CDR3: CASSFQRAGTDTQYF
J: TRBJ2-3; size: .; D: .; V: TRBV12-5; DNA: TGTGCTAGTGGTCGAGACACAGATACGCAGTATTTT; CDR3: CASGRDTDTQYF
J: TRBJ2-7; size: .; D: .; V: TRBV2; DNA: TGTGCCAGCAGTGCCGCGGGCCCCTCCTACGAGCAGTACTTC; CDR3: CASSAAGPSYEQYF
J: TRBJ2-3; size: .; D: .; V: TRBV5-4; DNA: TGTGCCAGCAGCTTGGGAGCGAGTAGCACAGATACGCAGTATTTT; CDR3: CASSLGASSTDTQYF
J: TRBJ1-6; size: once; D: .; V: TRBV28; DNA: TGTGCCAGCGTTTCTGAACTTTCCTATAATTCACCCCTCCACTTT; CDR3: CASVSELSYNSPLHF
J: TRBJ2-3; size: .; D: .; V: TRBV19; DNA: TGTGCCAGTAGTACCTCCAACAGGAAATCAGGGACAGATACGCAGTATTTT; CDR3: CASSTSNRKSGTDTQYF
J: TRBJ2-7; size: .; D: .; V: TRBV21-1; DNA: TGTGCCAGCACCACGGACAGGGACCCTCCCTTCTACGAGCAGTACTTC; CDR3: CASTTDRDPPFYEQYF
J: TRBJ2-7; size: .; D: .; V: TRBV19; DNA: TGTGCCAGTAGTTACCCCGGAACCTACGAGCAGTACTTC; CDR3: CASSYPGTYEQYF
J: TRBJ2-3; size: .; D: .; V: TRBV5-1; DNA: TGCGCCAGCAGCTTGGCCTGGCTTCGCACAGATACGCAGTATTTT; CDR3: CASSLAWLRTDTQYF
J: TRBJ2-1; size: .; D: TRBD2; V: TRBV2; DNA: TGTGCTAGCAGCGGGACTAGCGGGAGGAGTAACCATGAGCAGTTCTTC; CDR3: CASSGTSGRSNHEQFF
J: TRBJ2-2; size: once; D: .; V: TRBV5-1; DNA: TGCGCCAGCAGCTTGATGGGAGACGGGACCGGGGAGCTGTTTTTT; CDR3: CASSLMGDGTGELFF